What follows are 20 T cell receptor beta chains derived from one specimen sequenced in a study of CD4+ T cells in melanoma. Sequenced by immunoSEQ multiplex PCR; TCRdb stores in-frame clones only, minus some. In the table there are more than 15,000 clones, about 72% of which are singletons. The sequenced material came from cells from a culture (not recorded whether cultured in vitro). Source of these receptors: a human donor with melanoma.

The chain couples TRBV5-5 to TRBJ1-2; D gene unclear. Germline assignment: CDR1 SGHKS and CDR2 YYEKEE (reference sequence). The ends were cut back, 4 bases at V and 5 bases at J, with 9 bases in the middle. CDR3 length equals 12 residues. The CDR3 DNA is TGTGCCAGCAGCCAGGCGTTATATGGCTACACCTTC. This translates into CASSQALYGYTF.

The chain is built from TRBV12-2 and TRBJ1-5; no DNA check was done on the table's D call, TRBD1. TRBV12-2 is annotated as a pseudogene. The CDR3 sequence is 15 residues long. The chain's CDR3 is CASRLVRTAFRPQHF. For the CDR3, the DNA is TGTGCAAGTCGCTTAGTAAGGACAGCCTTCAGGCCCCAGCATTTT.

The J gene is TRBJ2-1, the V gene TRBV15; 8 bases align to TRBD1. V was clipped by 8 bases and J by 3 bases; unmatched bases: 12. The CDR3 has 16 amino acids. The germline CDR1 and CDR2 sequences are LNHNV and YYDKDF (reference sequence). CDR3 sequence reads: CATQRTQGAFYNEQFF. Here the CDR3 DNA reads TGTGCCACCCAGAGAACTCAGGGGGCGTTCTACAATGAGCAGTTCTTC.

The CDR3 DNA is TGCGCCAGCAGCGAGCAGGGCACAGATACGCAGTATTTT. Translation gives CASSEQGTDTQYF. This chain links TRBV5-1 with TRBJ2-3; D remains unclear. The CDR3 has 13 residues. Between the trimmed V and J ends, which lost 4 bases and 1 base, there was a span of 7 bases. The germline V gene has CDR1 SGHRS and CDR2 YFSETQ.

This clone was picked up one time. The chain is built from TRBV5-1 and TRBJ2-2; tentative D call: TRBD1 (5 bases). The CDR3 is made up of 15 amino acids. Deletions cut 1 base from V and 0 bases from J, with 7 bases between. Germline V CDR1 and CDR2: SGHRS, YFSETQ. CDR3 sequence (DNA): TGCGCCAGCAGCTTGCTCAGGGCGAACACCGGGGAGCTGTTTTTT. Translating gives CASSLLRANTGELFF.

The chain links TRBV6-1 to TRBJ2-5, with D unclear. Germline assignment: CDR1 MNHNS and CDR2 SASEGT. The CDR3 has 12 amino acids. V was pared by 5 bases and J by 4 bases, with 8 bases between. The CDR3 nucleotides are TGTGCCAGCAGTCAGACGGGAGAGACCCAGTACTTC. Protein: CASSQTGETQYF.

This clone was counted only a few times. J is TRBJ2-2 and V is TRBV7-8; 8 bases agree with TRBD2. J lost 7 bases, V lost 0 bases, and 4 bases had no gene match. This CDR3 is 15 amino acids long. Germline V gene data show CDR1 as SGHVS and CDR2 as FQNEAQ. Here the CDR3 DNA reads TGTGCCAGCAGCTTAGCGCTAGCGGGTATCGGGGAGCTGTTTTTT. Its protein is CASSLALAGIGELFF.

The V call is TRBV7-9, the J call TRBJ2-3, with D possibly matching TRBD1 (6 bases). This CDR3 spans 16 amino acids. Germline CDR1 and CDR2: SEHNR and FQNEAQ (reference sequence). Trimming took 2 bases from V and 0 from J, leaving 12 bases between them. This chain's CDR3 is CASSLPGQTSTDTQYF. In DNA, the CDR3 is TGTGCCAGCAGCTTACCCGGACAGACTAGCACAGATACGCAGTATTTT. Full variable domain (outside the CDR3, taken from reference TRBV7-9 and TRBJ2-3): DTGVSQNPRHKITKRGQNVTFRCDPISEHNRLYWYRQTLGQGPEFLTYFQNEAQLEKSRLLSDRFSAERPKGSFSTLEIQRTEQGDSAMYLCASSLPGQTSTDTQYFGPGTRLTVL.

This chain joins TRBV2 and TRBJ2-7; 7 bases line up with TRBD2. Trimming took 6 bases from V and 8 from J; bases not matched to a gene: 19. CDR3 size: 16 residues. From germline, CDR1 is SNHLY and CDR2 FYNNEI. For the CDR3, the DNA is TGTGCCAGCAGGCCACCTGGTGGGACGGGGGGTTATAAGCAGTACTTC. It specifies CASRPPGGTGGYKQYF.

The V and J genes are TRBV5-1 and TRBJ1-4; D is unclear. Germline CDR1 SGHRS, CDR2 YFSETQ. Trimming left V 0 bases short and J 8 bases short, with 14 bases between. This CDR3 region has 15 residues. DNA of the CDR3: TGCGCCAGCAGCTTGGGGGCTATAGCTAGAGAAAAACTGTTTTTT. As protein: CASSLGAIAREKLFF. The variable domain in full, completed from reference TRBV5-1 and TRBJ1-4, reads KAGVTQTPRYLIKTRGQQVTLSCSPISGHRSVSWYQQTPGQGLQFLFEYFSETQRNKGNFPGRFSGRQFSNSRSEMNVSTLELGDSALYLCASSLGAIAREKLFFGSGTQLSVL.

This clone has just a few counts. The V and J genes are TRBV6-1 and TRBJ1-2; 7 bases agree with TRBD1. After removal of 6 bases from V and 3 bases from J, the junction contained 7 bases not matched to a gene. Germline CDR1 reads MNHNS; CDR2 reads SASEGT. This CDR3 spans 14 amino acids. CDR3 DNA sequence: TGTGCCAGCAGGGACCACAGGGGTGACTATGGCTACACCTTC. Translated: CASRDHRGDYGYTF.

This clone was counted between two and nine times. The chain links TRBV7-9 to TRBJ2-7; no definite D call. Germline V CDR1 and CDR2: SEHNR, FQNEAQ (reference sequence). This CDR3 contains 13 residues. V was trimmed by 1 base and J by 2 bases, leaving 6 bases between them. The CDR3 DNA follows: TGTGCCAGCAGCTTAGGATCGACCTACGAGCAGTACTTC. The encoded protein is CASSLGSTYEQYF. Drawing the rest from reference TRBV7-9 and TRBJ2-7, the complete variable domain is DTGVSQNPRHKITKRGQNVTFRCDPISEHNRLYWYRQTLGQGPEFLTYFQNEAQLEKSRLLSDRFSAERPKGSFSTLEIQRTEQGDSAMYLCASSLGSTYEQYFGPGTRLTVT.

Written as DNA, the CDR3 is TGCAGCGTTGGTGGGGGAAGCACTGAAGCTTTCTTT. It codes for CSVGGGSTEAFF. V is TRBV29-1 and J is TRBJ1-1; weak D call: TRBD1 (5 bases). Germline V gene sequence: CDR1 SQVTM, CDR2 ANQGSEA. The V end lost 4 bases, the J end lost 4 bases, and 10 bases lay between the germline ends. The CDR3 has 12 residues.

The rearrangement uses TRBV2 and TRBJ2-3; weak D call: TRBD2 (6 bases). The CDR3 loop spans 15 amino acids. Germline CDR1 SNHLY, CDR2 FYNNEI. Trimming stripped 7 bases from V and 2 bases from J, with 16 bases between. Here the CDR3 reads CASKRDFFITDTQYF. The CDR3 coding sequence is TGTGCCAGCAAGAGGGACTTCTTTATCACAGATACGCAGTATTTT.

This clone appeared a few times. CDR3 protein: CASSAGPLGYEQYF. The CDR3 region has the DNA TGTGCCAGCAGCGCGGGACCGCTCGGGTACGAGCAGTACTTC. V is TRBV5-6 and J is TRBJ2-7, with D perhaps matching TRBD2 (6 bases). Germline V lookup: CDR1 SGHDT, CDR2 YYEEEE. V was pared by 4 bases and J by 4 bases, with 15 bases between. The CDR3 is 14 amino acids.

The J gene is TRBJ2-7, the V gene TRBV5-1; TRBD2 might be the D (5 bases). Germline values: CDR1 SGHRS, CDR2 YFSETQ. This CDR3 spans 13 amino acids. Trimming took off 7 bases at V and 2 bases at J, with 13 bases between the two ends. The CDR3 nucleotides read TGCGCCAGCGCCTCGGGGAAAGCCTACGAGCAGTACTTC. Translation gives CASASGKAYEQYF.

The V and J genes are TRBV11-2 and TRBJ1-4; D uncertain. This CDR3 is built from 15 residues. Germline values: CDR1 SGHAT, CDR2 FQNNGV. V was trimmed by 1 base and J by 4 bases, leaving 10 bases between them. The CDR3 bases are TGTGCCAGCAGCTTAGTAGCCAGGAGTAATGAAAAACTGTTTTTT. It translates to CASSLVARSNEKLFF.

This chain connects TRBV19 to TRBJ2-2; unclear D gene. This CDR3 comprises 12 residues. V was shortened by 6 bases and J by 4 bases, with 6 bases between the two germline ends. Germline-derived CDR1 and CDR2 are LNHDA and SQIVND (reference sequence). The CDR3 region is CASRRSTGELFF. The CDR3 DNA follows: TGTGCCAGTAGGCGGTCCACCGGGGAGCTGTTTTTT.

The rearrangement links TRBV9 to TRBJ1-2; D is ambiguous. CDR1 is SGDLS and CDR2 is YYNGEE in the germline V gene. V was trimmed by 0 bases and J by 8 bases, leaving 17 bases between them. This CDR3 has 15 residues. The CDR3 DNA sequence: TGTGCCAGCAGCGTAGGAGTTGCGAGCCGGCAGGGCTACACCTTC. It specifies CASSVGVASRQGYTF.

CDR3 bases: TGCAGCGTTGTCAGCGGGACCCCAGATACGCAGTATTTT. Protein product: CSVVSGTPDTQYF. The chain combines TRBV29-1 with TRBJ2-3, with 7 bases aligning to TRBD2. Germline loops: CDR1 SQVTM, CDR2 ANQGSEA. This CDR3 spans 13 amino acids. Unmatched junction bases numbered 5, after V lost 4 bases and J lost 4 bases.